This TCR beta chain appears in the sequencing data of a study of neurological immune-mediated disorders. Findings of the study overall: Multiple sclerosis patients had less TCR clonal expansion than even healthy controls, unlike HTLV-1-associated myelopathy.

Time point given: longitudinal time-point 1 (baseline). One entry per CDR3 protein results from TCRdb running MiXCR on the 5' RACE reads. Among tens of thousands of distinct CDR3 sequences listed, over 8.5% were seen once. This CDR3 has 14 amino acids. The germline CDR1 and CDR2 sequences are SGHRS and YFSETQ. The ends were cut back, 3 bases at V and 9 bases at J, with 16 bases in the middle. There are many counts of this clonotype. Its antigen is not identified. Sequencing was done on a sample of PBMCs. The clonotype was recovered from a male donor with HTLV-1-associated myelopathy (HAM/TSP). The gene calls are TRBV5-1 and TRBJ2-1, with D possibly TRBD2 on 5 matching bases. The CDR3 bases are TGCGCCAGCAGCTCCGGAGTCCCCGCGGGTGAGCAGTTCTTC. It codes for CASSSGVPAGEQFF.